This T cell receptor (beta chain) is drawn from a study of T cell repertoires in cytomegalovirus infection. There are 15 residues in the CDR3. CDR1 and CDR2 (germline): SGHVS, FQNEAQ. V shed 5 bases and J 1 base; nucleotides not matched to a gene: 4. TCRdb ran MiXCR on the reads and lists one entry per CDR3 protein. The sample records around 300,000 distinct CDR3 sequences, roughly 24% being singletons. This clonotype was recorded at least ten times. The receptor was isolated from a human donor in good health (CMV status not recorded). Some clones in this sample may be carry-over from other donors' samples. The chain combines TRBV7-8 with TRBJ2-1; TRBD1 matches at 8 bases. Source material: PBMCs. In DNA, the CDR3 is TGTGCCAGCAGCAGCGGACAGGGTTCCTACAATGAGCAGTTCTTC. It is translated as CASSSGQGSYNEQFF.